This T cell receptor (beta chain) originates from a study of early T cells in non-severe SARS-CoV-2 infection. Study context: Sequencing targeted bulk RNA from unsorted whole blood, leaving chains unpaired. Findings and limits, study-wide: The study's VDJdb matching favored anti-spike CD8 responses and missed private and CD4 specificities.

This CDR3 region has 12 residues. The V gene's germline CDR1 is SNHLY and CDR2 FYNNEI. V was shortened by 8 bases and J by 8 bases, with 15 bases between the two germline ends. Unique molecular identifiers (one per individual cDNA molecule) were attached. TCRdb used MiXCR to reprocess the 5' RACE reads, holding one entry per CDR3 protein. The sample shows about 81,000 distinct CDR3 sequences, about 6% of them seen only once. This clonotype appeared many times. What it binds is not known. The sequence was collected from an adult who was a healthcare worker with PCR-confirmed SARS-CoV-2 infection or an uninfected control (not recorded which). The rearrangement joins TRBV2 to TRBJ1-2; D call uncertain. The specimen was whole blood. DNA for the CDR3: TGTGCCAGCCGGGCTGAGGCAGGAGGCTACACCTTC. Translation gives CASRAEAGGYTF.